This is a list of T cell receptor beta chains from one sample in a study of OX40 agonist ivuxolimab in advanced cancers. Data came from immunoSEQ multiplex PCR; TCRdb stores just in-frame clones and leaves some out. The data show around 63,000 clones, 86% seen once. The specimen was CD4+ or CD8+ T cells sorted from blood, collected in a trial of the OX40 agonist ivuxolimab. These receptors originate from an adult with an advanced solid tumor such as melanoma, head and neck, liver or kidney cancer. The CDR3 runs from the conserved cysteine through the conserved F or W. The order of the fields is CDR3 protein, CDR3 DNA, J gene, CDR3 length, clone size, V gene, D gene. D genes are given only for firm matches. The size of a clone is reported for some rows only, either as once, few or many, or as a class for expanded clones.

CDR3: CASSFSIGPDTQYF
DNA: TGCGCCAGCAGCTTCTCCATAGGCCCAGATACGCAGTATTTT
J: TRBJ2-3
length: 14
size: .
V: TRBV5-1
D: .

CDR3: CASSQNRAGGEKLFF
DNA: TGCGCCAGCAGCCAAAACAGGGCAGGCGGTGAAAAACTGTTTTTT
J: TRBJ1-4
length: 15
size: .
V: TRBV4-1
D: .

CDR3: CASRVTAANEKLFF
DNA: TGTGCCAGTAGGGTTACAGCTGCTAATGAAAAACTGTTTTTT
J: TRBJ1-4
length: 14
size: .
V: TRBV19
D: .

CDR3: CASSTGGAGGEAFF
DNA: TGTGCCAGCTCCACAGGAGGCGCGGGGGGTGAAGCTTTCTTT
J: TRBJ1-1
length: 14
size: .
V: TRBV28
D: .

CDR3: CASSEVRVNQPQHF
DNA: TGTGCCAGCAGTGAAGTCAGGGTTAATCAGCCCCAGCATTTT
J: TRBJ1-5
length: 14
size: .
V: TRBV2
D: .

CDR3: CASSLGVQETQYF
DNA: TGTGCCAGCAGCTTAGGGGTCCAAGAGACCCAGTACTTC
J: TRBJ2-5
length: 13
size: .
V: TRBV11-2
D: .

CDR3: CAKKDRGPSYEQYF
DNA: TGTGCCAAGAAGGACAGGGGACCGTCCTACGAGCAGTACTTC
J: TRBJ2-7
length: 14
size: .
V: TRBV6-5
D: TRBD1

CDR3: CSVASGSNEQFF
DNA: TGCAGCGTTGCTAGCGGGAGCAATGAGCAGTTCTTC
J: TRBJ2-1
length: 12
size: .
V: TRBV29-1
D: TRBD2

CDR3: CASSVSGTGVQPQHF
DNA: TGTGCCAGCAGCGTTTCCGGGACAGGGGTTCAGCCCCAGCATTTT
J: TRBJ1-5
length: 15
size: .
V: TRBV2
D: TRBD1

CDR3: CASREGFGNTIYF
DNA: TGTGCCAGCAGGGAGGGCTTTGGAAACACCATATATTTT
J: TRBJ1-3
length: 13
size: .
V: TRBV27
D: .

CDR3: CASSGGLARGRTRETQYF
DNA: TGTGCCAGCAGTGGTGGCCTTGCCAGGGGGCGCACCCGAGAGACCCAGTACTTC
J: TRBJ2-5
length: 18
size: .
V: TRBV19
D: TRBD1

CDR3: CASSSPAGTGNTIYF
DNA: TGTGCCAGCAGCTCACCCGCCGGGACAGGAAACACCATATATTTT
J: TRBJ1-3
length: 15
size: .
V: TRBV6-1
D: .

CDR3: CASSLGQGASYTEAFF
DNA: TGTGCCAGCAGCCTCGGACAGGGGGCGAGTTACACTGAAGCTTTCTTT
J: TRBJ1-1
length: 16
size: .
V: TRBV7-8
D: TRBD1

CDR3: CASSLSSSGSSGANVLTF
DNA: TGCGCCAGCAGCTTGTCTTCCTCGGGTAGCTCTGGGGCCAACGTCCTGACTTTC
J: TRBJ2-6
length: 18
size: .
V: TRBV5-1
D: .

CDR3: CASSTDSSYEQYF
DNA: TGCGCCAGCAGCACGGACAGCTCCTACGAGCAGTACTTC
J: TRBJ2-7
length: 13
size: .
V: TRBV5-1
D: .

CDR3: CASSPAGGDTDTQYF
DNA: TGTGCCAGCTCCCCAGCGGGAGGGGACACAGATACGCAGTATTTT
J: TRBJ2-3
length: 15
size: .
V: TRBV18
D: TRBD2

CDR3: CASSGGQGVNEQFF
DNA: TGCGCCAGCAGTGGCGGACAGGGGGTCAATGAGCAGTTCTTC
J: TRBJ2-1
length: 14
size: .
V: TRBV10-2
D: TRBD1

CDR3: CASSIDGPGYTEAFF
DNA: TGTGCCAGTAGTATAGATGGACCCGGATACACTGAAGCTTTCTTT
J: TRBJ1-1
length: 15
size: once
V: TRBV19
D: .

CDR3: CASSLGLSTGELFF
DNA: TGTGCCAGCAGCCTGGGACTTTCTACCGGGGAGCTGTTTTTT
J: TRBJ2-2
length: 14
size: once
V: TRBV7-3
D: .

CDR3: CASSPSTSIKLFF
DNA: TGTGCCAGCAGCCCATCCACATCTATTAAACTGTTTTTT
J: TRBJ1-4
length: 13
size: .
V: TRBV11-2
D: .

CDR3: CASSLEGGPTDTQYF
DNA: TGTGCCAGCAGCTTAGAGGGAGGGCCGACAGATACGCAGTATTTT
J: TRBJ2-3
length: 15
size: .
V: TRBV7-3
D: TRBD2

CDR3: CASSNREKGTAASEQYF
DNA: TGTGCCAGTAGCAACCGGGAGAAAGGGACTGCGGCTAGCGAGCAGTACTTC
J: TRBJ2-7
length: 17
size: .
V: TRBV19
D: .

CDR3: CASSDGSLYNEQFF
DNA: TGTGCCAGCAGTGATGGGAGCCTCTACAATGAGCAGTTCTTC
J: TRBJ2-1
length: 14
size: few
V: TRBV2
D: .

CDR3: CASSPGTDRGYTF
DNA: TGTGCCAGTAGTCCTGGGACCGATCGGGGCTACACCTTC
J: TRBJ1-2
length: 13
size: .
V: TRBV19
D: .

CDR3: CASSLGDSFSYNEQFF
DNA: TGTGCCAGCAGCTTAGGGGACAGTTTCTCCTACAATGAGCAGTTCTTC
J: TRBJ2-1
length: 16
size: once
V: TRBV7-8
D: TRBD1

CDR3: CASSSQGNTEAFF
DNA: TGTGCCAGCAGCTCGCAGGGTAACACTGAAGCTTTCTTT
J: TRBJ1-1
length: 13
size: .
V: TRBV7-3
D: .

CDR3: CASRENRDRGFNSPLHF
DNA: TGCGCCAGCAGAGAGAACCGGGACAGGGGTTTTAATTCACCCCTCCACTTT
J: TRBJ1-6
length: 17
size: .
V: TRBV23-1
D: TRBD1

CDR3: CASSQDLLARGDTQYF
DNA: TGTGCCAGCAGCCAGGACCTACTAGCCCGGGGAGATACGCAGTATTTT
J: TRBJ2-3
length: 16
size: .
V: TRBV4-2
D: .

CDR3: CASSKSGTGVTGELFF
DNA: TGCGCCAGCAGCAAATCCGGGACAGGGGTCACCGGGGAGCTGTTTTTT
J: TRBJ2-2
length: 16
size: .
V: TRBV5-1
D: TRBD1

CDR3: CASSWGSPGYEQYF
DNA: TGTGCCAGCAGCTGGGGATCCCCTGGGTACGAGCAGTACTTC
J: TRBJ2-7
length: 14
size: .
V: TRBV5-5
D: .

CDR3: CASSLRLQETQYF
DNA: TGTGCCAGCAGCTTACGACTTCAAGAGACCCAGTACTTC
J: TRBJ2-5
length: 13
size: .
V: TRBV7-3
D: .

CDR3: CASSLGQLTDTQYF
DNA: TGCGCCAGCAGCTTGGGACAGCTCACAGATACGCAGTATTTT
J: TRBJ2-3
length: 14
size: .
V: TRBV5-1
D: .

CDR3: CASSVGAGDASSQYF
DNA: TGTGCCAGCAGCGTAGGGGCGGGGGATGCTTCGTCCCAGTACTTC
J: TRBJ2-5
length: 15
size: once
V: TRBV9
D: TRBD2

CDR3: CASSFSGLTSGTQYF
DNA: TGCGCCAGCAGCTTTAGCGGGCTCACCTCGGGGACCCAGTACTTC
J: TRBJ2-5
length: 15
size: .
V: TRBV5-1
D: TRBD2

CDR3: CASSPTRTTRGYTF
DNA: TGTGCCAGCAGCCCAACGCGCACCACGAGGGGCTACACCTTC
J: TRBJ1-2
length: 14
size: few
V: TRBV27
D: .

CDR3: CASSLPAGQATQYF
DNA: TGCGCCAGCAGCTTACCGGCCGGACAAGCGACCCAGTACTTC
J: TRBJ2-5
length: 14
size: .
V: TRBV5-1
D: .

CDR3: CASSFRGSGSYNEQFF
DNA: TGTGCCAGCAGCTTTCGGGGTAGCGGATCCTACAATGAGCAGTTCTTC
J: TRBJ2-1
length: 16
size: few
V: TRBV7-8
D: .

CDR3: CASSLMPSGSTEQYF
DNA: TGCGCCAGCAGCTTGATGCCTAGCGGGAGCACCGAGCAGTACTTC
J: TRBJ2-7
length: 15
size: once
V: TRBV5-1
D: TRBD2

CDR3: CASSLETPDEQFF
DNA: TGCGCCAGCAGCTTGGAGACGCCGGATGAGCAGTTCTTC
J: TRBJ2-1
length: 13
size: .
V: TRBV5-1
D: .

CDR3: CASSYSMGYEQYF
DNA: TGTGCCAGCAGTTACTCGATGGGCTACGAGCAGTACTTC
J: TRBJ2-7
length: 13
size: .
V: TRBV6-5
D: .

CDR3: CASSSSGGASNYEQYF
DNA: TGTGCCAGCTCCTCCTCAGGGGGGGCTAGCAACTACGAGCAGTACTTC
J: TRBJ2-7
length: 16
size: .
V: TRBV18
D: .

CDR3: CAWSVEGPGSPTDTQYF
DNA: TGTGCCTGGAGTGTAGAGGGACCCGGGTCGCCCACAGATACGCAGTATTTT
J: TRBJ2-3
length: 17
size: .
V: TRBV30
D: .